This T cell receptor (beta chain) was retrieved from a study of shared clonotypes between healthy human individuals (TCRdb year 2020). Looking at the study overall: The cohort comprised a couple of women and a few men aged 18 to 49 years. To estimate repertoire size and how much clonotypes are shared between individuals, the study performed deep sequencing of blood TCR repertoires from roughly five healthy adults. To increase sequencing depth and limit assay-specific biases, different laboratories used diverse techniques to prepare libraries and sequence TCR repertoires. Leukapheresis yielded between about 0.85 and 10 billion PBMCs per donor. Study-wide findings and limitations: Based on pairwise subsampling, the degree of clonotype sharing among donors was expected to be affected by sequencing depth. Sampling was restricted to blood, and TCR repertoires in tissue are likely to differ from TCR repertoires in blood. Because the study included only a small number of donors, the genetic and exposure-history diversity represented was limited.

Note on this clone: Its antigen has not been determined. No much larger clone exists at a distance of one base, and base qualities are not known.

Donors were healthy HIV-negative adults with no recently reported acute infections or vaccinations. Only Caucasian adults living in Nashville, Tennessee, USA were represented among the donors. In the unsorted samples, 85 million to 100 million PBMCs were counted, and genomic DNA was extracted using the QIAamp DNA Blood Mini kit. Blood was obtained by leukapheresis, after which PBMCs were separated by Ficoll-Histopaque density gradient centrifugation and cryopreserved in liquid nitrogen vapor phase. The CDR3 covers 14 residues, taking in both the cysteine and the phenylalanine. Solely the CDR3 DNA is kept, with 42 bases framed from the first base. According to the germline V gene, CDR1 reads SNHLY and CDR2 reads FYNNEI. V loses 7 bases of germline sequence and J loses 6 bases, and the interval between the two ends is 19 bases. TCR CDR3 regions were amplified from genomic DNA by multiplex PCR using the deep immunoSEQ assay. Genomic DNA extracted from each cell subset was distributed evenly over all wells of several immunoSEQ 96-well plates, and each plate served as one replicate. For unsorted PBMC, approximately 0.3 ug of genomic DNA, equivalent to approximately 28,000 T cell genomes, went into each replicate PCR. Unsorted PBMC genomic DNA was sequenced across ten immunoSEQ deep assay plates. Purified libraries were measured with a Qubit 3.0 fluorometer, size-checked on a Bioanalyzer 2100, and measured again with the KAPA Library Quantification kit. Every immunoSEQ 96-well plate was sequenced on a dedicated single-read 150-cycle Illumina NextSeq 550 flow cell. Under the source paper's analysis protocol: Because only junctional sequences without quality scores were contained in the immunoSEQ output, filtering matching that applied to full-length reads could not be performed. To assign V/J genes and CDR3, sequences were annotated using PyIR, a Python wrapper for IgBLAST v1.9, with IMGT germline references. Reads with weak V/J assignments (E-value above 1e-6), missing CDR3, stop codons, out-of-frame junctions, or ambiguous translated residues were removed. V3J clonotypes were defined as sequences sharing an identical inferred V gene, J gene, and CDR3 amino acid sequence. Percentage overlap between repertoires was computed as shared unique clonotypes divided by the size of the smaller repertoire. Three approaches were used to assess repertoire richness: RTK rarefaction, the Chao1 estimator, and Recon v2.1 estimates of unobserved clonotypes. TCRdb provides this immuneACCESS table in a form limited to in-frame rearrangements. Some clones are lacking; in checked studies, under half of them reflect an unresolved V gene, and why the rest are absent is not known. The D gene and trimming were derived from the DNA, and the V and J assignments and clone size from that table. In all, the sample holds about 480,000 clones, and about four fifths of those were seen once. The ten most abundant clones make up around 13% of the sample.

The chain uses TRBV2 and TRBJ2-7, with a weak D call of TRBD1 (5 bases match). The TCR was taken from a woman aged 40 to 55 in good health. Some clones in this sample may be carry-over from other donors' samples. Sample: PBMCs. Here the CDR3 is given as CASTRLQGALEQYF. In nucleotide form, the sequence is TGTGCCAGCACAAGACTCCAGGGTGCTCTCGAGCAGTACTTC.